This T cell receptor (beta chain) was recorded in a study of blood T cells in healthy people across ages (dated by TCRdb to the mid-2010s). With regard to the full study: In model experiments, template switching captured roughly one uniquely barcoded TCR beta cDNA molecule for every two T cells. Using deep sequencing normalized with unique cDNA molecular identifiers, the study measured how TCR beta repertoire diversity changes with age. The donors were split into four age groups: young (average around 15 years), middle-aged (nearly 40), aged (more than 55) and long-lived (under 85). To avoid experimental bias, donors of different ages were spread randomly across the sequencing lanes. Two additional independent replicas of 1 million unique cDNA reads from the same blood draw were analyzed for two donors (one aged 18 to 30 and one aged 80 or older). The research as a whole found: Observed TCR beta diversity correlated strongly with the percentage of naive T cells measured by flow cytometry. As age increased, observed TCR beta diversity per million T cells dropped in a roughly linear way, and a significant reduction was already evident by age 40. Compared with the aged group, the long-lived group had more naive CD4+ T cells, fewer expanded clones and increased TCR diversity, suggesting age selection. The CMV infection status of donors was not known, potentially confounding age-related changes in expanded clonotypes. Total diversity estimates from one million sequenced T cells were considered lower bounds and underestimates. Bulk unsorted PBMC profiling prevented conclusive comparison of naive and antigen-experienced compartments.

Worth noting for this clonotype: The antigen this receptor binds is unknown. Per-base qualities were not stored, and no clone one base away is much larger.

Systemically healthy Caucasian individuals from Russia, 35 to 50 in total and aged roughly 6 to 100 years, were included as donors. Approximately 9.7 milliliters of peripheral blood were drawn from each donor into EDTA-treated Vacutainer tubes. Ficoll-Paque density-gradient centrifugation was used to isolate PBMCs, with at least 7 million per sample. Trizol reagent was used to extract total RNA from the PBMCs, yielding at least 6 micrograms per sample. For every donor, an aliquot of PBMCs went through flow cytometry to measure the percentages of naive CD45RAhigh/CD27high T cells. Library method: 5' RACE. The instrument was an Illumina HiSeq 2500. A second PCR of roughly 6 to 11 cycles was performed with a sample-barcoded 5' primer and a J-beta primer mix. A template-switch 5' adaptor carrying 12 random nucleotides introduced a unique molecular identifier onto each TCR beta cDNA molecule. Each sample yielded at least 2.5 million CDR3-containing paired-end reads. The Mint cDNA synthesis kit, primed by a TRBC-specific oligonucleotide, was used to synthesize first-strand cDNA from all RNA. Following uracil-DNA glycosylase treatment, a first 18-cycle PCR with universal primers M1SS and BC2_uni_R was performed on all cDNA. From the authors' description of their analysis: Normalization of each sample was performed by random selection of 1 million high-quality reads, each carrying a distinct molecular identifier. Reads sharing molecular identifiers were discarded rather than binned into consensus sequences. MiTCR, set to a Q25 quality threshold and the strictest error-elimination algorithm, was used for CDR3 identification, clonotype clustering and error correction. Lower-bound total TCR beta diversity was estimated with a nonparametric unseen species model using Euler transformation. TCRdb reprocessing: public reads trimmed at Q25 with fastp, clones called with MiXCR, in-frame beta chains kept. Merged by CDR3 protein, the rows form single entries marked with the most common genes and DNA. The authors' filters were not applied to this entry. In this sample the table shows about 780,000 distinct CDR3 sequences, around 50% of which occur a single time. Roughly 20% of the sample belongs to the ten largest clones.

Ends trimmed: V by 3 bases, J by 9 bases; bases unmatched to a gene: 14. The CDR3 measures 18 amino acids from cysteine to phenylalanine. Only the CDR3 portion is preserved as DNA: 54 bases, with reading frame beginning at the first base. CDR1 and CDR2 were assigned from the germline V gene as KGHSH and LQKENI. The rearrangement joined TRBV18 to TRBJ2-1, and 13 bases in between align with TRBD2. The TCR originated in a man older than 75 in good health. Sequencing used blood. The CDR3: CASSPLRTSGRFSGEQFF. The nucleotides read TGTGCCAGCTCACCTCTTAGGACTAGCGGGAGATTCTCAGGTGAGCAGTTCTTC.